These 24 T cell receptor beta chains came from one sample sequenced in a study of lymphopenia after photon versus proton radiotherapy (dated by TCRdb to about 2019). Library generation was performed with the immunoSEQ multiplex PCR assay. TCRdb obtained this table from immuneACCESS and retained in-frame rearrangements with V and J assigned. These tables miss some clones; where compared with another copy, unresolved V genes account for less than half of the shortfall, and the remainder is unexplained. This sample lists approximately 50,000 clones; 83% were detected once. Together, the top ten hold approximately 31% of the sample. The starting material was peripheral blood, obtained from a patient treated with photon-based radiotherapy. These TCRs come from a man between 45 and 60 years old with gastric cancer.

This clone was recorded once. The chain combines TRBV4-2 with TRBJ2-1, with D possibly TRBD2 on 6 matching bases. CDR1 is LGHNA and CDR2 is YNFKEQ in the germline V gene. The V end was cut by 0 bases, the J end by 12 bases, with 12 bases between. The length of the CDR3 is 13 residues. The CDR3 spells CASSQEDYRPQFF. The CDR3 DNA reads as TGTGCCAGCAGCCAAGAGGACTATCGTCCGCAGTTCTTC.

This rearrangement joins TRBV7-3 to TRBJ2-3; D unresolved. Per the germline V gene, CDR1 is SGHTA and CDR2 is FQGTGA. Trimming removed 3 bases from V and 2 bases from J, with 6 bases in between. The CDR3 runs to 13 residues. This CDR3 reads CASSFIYTDTQYF. CDR3 nucleotide sequence: TGTGCCAGCAGCTTTATATACACAGATACGCAGTATTTT.

The chain combines TRBV7-9 with TRBJ2-5, with TRBD2 matching over 10 bases. CDR3 size: 15 residues. Germline-derived CDR1 and CDR2 are SEHNR and FQNEAQ (reference sequence). Unmatched junction bases numbered 8, after V lost 6 bases and J lost 4 bases. CDR3 in amino acids: CASRVGEREGETQYF. The CDR3, as DNA: TGTGCCAGCAGAGTCGGGGAGCGGGAGGGAGAGACCCAGTACTTC.

Sample share makes this clone large. The genes are TRBV7-6 and TRBJ2-7, with TRBD2 matching 13 bases. Germline assignment: CDR1 SGHVS and CDR2 FNYEAQ. The V and J ends lost 3 bases and 2 bases, in that order; junction bases with no gene match: 1. This CDR3 has 15 amino acids. CDR3: CASSFGTSGTYEQYF. CDR3 DNA: TGTGCCAGCAGCTTCGGGACTAGCGGGACCTACGAGCAGTACTTC.

This sequence joins TRBV5-1 and TRBJ2-7; TRBD1 matches 9 bases. Trimming removed 3 bases from V and 4 bases from J; junction bases left unmatched: 5. The germline CDR1 and CDR2 sequences are SGHRS and YFSETQ. The length of the CDR3 is 14 residues. This CDR3 reads CASSYDRGSYEQYF. The CDR3 nucleotides are TGCGCCAGCAGCTACGACAGGGGGTCGTACGAGCAGTACTTC.

The V and J genes are TRBV11-2 and TRBJ2-6; TRBD2 is a possible D gene (6 bases). Trimming removed 5 bases at V and 2 bases at J, with 13 bases between. CDR3 length: 16 amino acids. Per germline, CDR1 SGHAT and CDR2 FQNNGV. Here the CDR3 DNA reads TGTGCCAGCAGCATGAGCTGGGGGGCTGGGGCCAACGTCCTGACTTTC. This encodes CASSMSWGAGANVLTF.

V and J are TRBV28 and TRBJ2-7; 8 positions agree with TRBD1. Germline assignment: CDR1 MDHEN and CDR2 SYDVKM. Trimming removed 2 bases from V and 1 base from J; junction bases left unmatched: 1. CDR3 size: 14 residues. This CDR3 reads CASSLRDRSYEQYF. The CDR3 DNA is TGTGCCAGCAGTTTAAGGGACAGGTCCTACGAGCAGTACTTC.

The chain uses TRBV9 and TRBJ2-1; the match to TRBD2 covers 10 bases. The germline V gene has CDR1 SGDLS and CDR2 YYNGEE. The CDR3 totals 17 residues. V lost 1 base to trimming and J lost 4 bases; unmatched junction nucleotides: 8. Here the CDR3 reads CASSVSGLAERYNEQFF. CDR3 bases: TGTGCCAGCAGCGTATCCGGACTAGCGGAACGATACAATGAGCAGTTCTTC.

The chain combines TRBV27 with TRBJ2-2; D is possibly TRBD1 (6 bases). V gave up 7 bases and J gave up 3 bases, with 15 bases separating them. Germline V gives CDR1 MNHEY, CDR2 SMNVEV (reference sequence). The CDR3 length is 15 residues. The CDR3 spells CASTHSNRDTGELFF. Here the CDR3 DNA reads TGTGCCAGCACCCACTCCAACAGGGACACCGGGGAGCTGTTTTTT.

V is TRBV4-2 and J is TRBJ1-4; unclear D gene. CDR3 length: 14 amino acids. Germline V gene data show CDR1 as LGHNA and CDR2 as YNFKEQ. Trimming shortened V by 1 base and J by 10 bases, and 13 bases separated the two germline ends. CDR3 sequence (DNA): TGTGCCAGCAGCCAAGCTGGAGTTGAAGTAAAACTGTTTTTT. Protein sequence: CASSQAGVEVKLFF.

The chain has TRBV4-2 and TRBJ2-1; D unclear. Deletions cut 5 bases from V and 6 bases from J, with 17 bases between. The germline CDR1 and CDR2 sequences are LGHNA and YNFKEQ. The CDR3 spans 15 residues. In DNA form, the CDR3 reads TGTGCCAGCAGCTCTCTCGGAACTGGAATCAATGAGCAGTTCTTC. It yields the protein CASSSLGTGINEQFF.

The chain employs TRBV14 and TRBJ1-2; D remains ambiguous. CDR3 length: 12 residues. Germline values: CDR1 SGHDN, CDR2 FVKESK. Trimming took off 5 bases at V and 2 bases at J, with 6 bases between the two ends. CDR3 sequence reads: CASSLENYGYTF. The CDR3 region has the DNA TGTGCCAGCAGCTTAGAGAACTATGGCTACACCTTC.

V gene TRBV6-5 combines with J gene TRBJ2-7; TRBD1 matches at 8 bases. This CDR3 is 14 amino acids long. The ends lost 6 bases at V and 7 bases at J; junction bases unmatched: 11. Germline assignment: CDR1 MNHEY and CDR2 SVGAGI. The CDR3 DNA sequence: TGTGCCAGCAGGCTCAGGGGGCTTTCGGGGGAGCAGTACTTC. This sequence encodes CASRLRGLSGEQYF.

The table lists this clone with a count of one. V usage is TRBV19 and J usage is TRBJ2-1; 10 bases agree with TRBD1. Trimming cost V 9 bases and J 7 bases; bases outside gene matches: 3. The CDR3 sequence is 12 residues long. Germline CDR1 is LNHDA and CDR2 is SQIVND (reference sequence). CDR3 sequence: CASRTGGNEQFF. CDR3 bases: TGTGCCAGCCGGACAGGGGGTAATGAGCAGTTCTTC.

This clone was detected once. The V call is TRBV28, the J call TRBJ1-2; 8 bases agree with TRBD1. The CDR3 is 13 amino acids. Trimming at V came to 5 bases and at J to 8 bases, leaving 7 bases not matched to a gene. Germline V gene sequence: CDR1 MDHEN, CDR2 SYDVKM. The DNA for the CDR3 is TGTGCCAGCAGTCTAAGGGACAGGCTCGGCTACACCTTC. The encoded protein is CASSLRDRLGYTF.

The chain is built from TRBV5-1 and TRBJ2-5; D gene unclear. The CDR3 is made up of 13 amino acids. Germline V gene lookup returns CDR1 SGHRS and CDR2 YFSETQ. Trimming pared 4 bases from V and 5 bases from J, leaving 12 bases between. CDR3 in DNA: TGCGCCAGCAGCCTCGGGTGGCTGGAGACCCAGTACTTC. Its protein is CASSLGWLETQYF.

The chain recombines TRBV9 with TRBJ2-4, with no clear D. The CDR3 length is 15 residues. The germline V and J ends were trimmed by 0 bases and 7 bases, with 14 bases remaining between them. Germline CDR1 reads SGDLS; CDR2 reads YYNGEE. CDR3 protein: CASSVEGRVGNIQYF. In nucleotides, the CDR3 is TGTGCCAGCAGCGTAGAGGGTCGGGTAGGGAACATTCAGTACTTC.

J is TRBJ2-1 and V is TRBV9; D is ambiguous. Per the germline V gene, CDR1 is SGDLS and CDR2 is YYNGEE. The CDR3 contains 15 residues. The germline V and J ends were trimmed by 4 bases and 0 bases, with 11 bases remaining between them. The CDR3 here is CASSLRGDSYNEQFF. The CDR3 DNA follows: TGTGCCAGCAGCCTCCGCGGAGACTCCTACAATGAGCAGTTCTTC.

V is TRBV6-5 and J is TRBJ1-2; TRBD1 matches 7 bases. V shed 5 bases, J shed 4 bases, and the junction held 10 bases outside the gene matches. The CDR3 runs 15 residues. CDR1 is MNHEY and CDR2 is SVGAGI in the germline V gene. The CDR3 region is CASSPRTGPGYGYTF. CDR3 nucleotide sequence: TGTGCCAGCAGTCCACGGACAGGTCCCGGCTATGGCTACACCTTC.

This clone was counted a few times. The chain uses TRBV6-4 and TRBJ2-3; D possibly matches TRBD1 or TRBD2 (6 bases each). Trimming took off 2 bases at V and 5 bases at J, with 14 bases between the two ends. In germline, CDR1 is MRHNA, CDR2 SNTAGT. The CDR3 sequence is 15 residues long. The CDR3 sequence is CASSDGWGAGDTQYF. The CDR3 DNA reads as TGTGCCAGCAGTGACGGATGGGGGGCTGGAGATACGCAGTATTTT.

The J gene is TRBJ2-3, the V gene TRBV13, with D perhaps matching TRBD2 (7 bases). The CDR3 consists of 16 residues. V gave up 3 bases and J gave up 2 bases, with 15 bases separating them. The V gene's germline CDR1 is PRHDT and CDR2 FYEKMQ (reference sequence). The CDR3 spells CASSLRVGGATDTQYF. The CDR3 bases are TGTGCCAGCAGCTTGCGGGTGGGGGGGGCCACAGATACGCAGTATTTT. Combining the CDR3 with reference TRBV13 and TRBJ2-3 gives the whole variable domain AAGVIQSPRHLIKEKRETATLKCYPIPRHDTVYWYQQGPGQDPQFLISFYEKMQSDKGSIPDRFSAQQFSDYHSELNMSSLELGDSALYFCASSLRVGGATDTQYFGPGTRLTVL.

The V call is TRBV6-6, the J call TRBJ1-4; D remains unclear. This CDR3 is built from 15 residues. Per the germline V gene, CDR1 is MNHNY and CDR2 is SVGAGI (reference sequence). Trimming stripped 6 bases from V and 5 bases from J, with 16 bases between. CDR3 protein: CASSDNGLGNEKLFF. The CDR3 DNA reads TGTGCCAGCAGCGACAACGGACTGGGGAATGAAAAACTGTTTTTT.

The chain couples TRBV5-4 to TRBJ2-1; TRBD2 aligns across 7 bases. V shed 1 base and J 4 bases; nucleotides not matched to a gene: 11. CDR3 length equals 17 residues. Germline V gene data show CDR1 as SGHNT and CDR2 as YYREEE (reference sequence). The chain's CDR3 is CASSLNQAGEKYNEQFF. Written as DNA, the CDR3 is TGTGCCAGCAGCTTGAATCAGGCGGGAGAAAAGTACAATGAGCAGTTCTTC.

The chain has TRBV7-2 and TRBJ2-5; D unclear. V was shortened by 3 bases and J by 1 base, with 6 bases between the two germline ends. Germline lookup yields CDR1 SGHTA and CDR2 FQGNSA. The CDR3 loop spans 13 amino acids. CDR3 sequence (DNA): TGTGCCAGCAGCTTGGGCAGCCAAGAGACCCAGTACTTC. Protein product: CASSLGSQETQYF.